This entry lists 8 T cell receptor beta chains sequenced from one sample in a study of radiotherapy plus CTLA-4 blockade in lung cancer. Sequenced by immunoSEQ multiplex PCR; TCRdb stores in-frame clones only, minus some. In the table there are 47,000 or so clones, around 83% of which are singletons. The sample here was peripheral blood, taken from a patient treated with radiotherapy plus ipilimumab. The receptors derive from a human donor with non-small cell lung cancer whose response to radiotherapy plus ipilimumab could not be evaluated.

V usage is TRBV28 and J usage is TRBJ2-7; possible D gene TRBD2, 6 bases. Germline V gene lookup returns CDR1 MDHEN and CDR2 SYDVKM. The CDR3 spans 17 residues. The V gene lost 5 bases and the J gene lost 1 base, with 21 bases spanning the gap. The CDR3, as DNA: TGTGCCAGCAGTCAGCGGGTGGGCCAACACCTTTCCTACGAGCAGTACTTC. It specifies CASSQRVGQHLSYEQYF. Combining the CDR3 with reference TRBV28 and TRBJ2-7 gives the whole variable domain DVKVTQSSRYLVKRTGEKVFLECVQDMDHENMFWYRQDPGLGLRLIYFSYDVKMKEKGDIPEGYSVSREKKERFSLILESASTNQTSMYLCASSQRVGQHLSYEQYFGPGTRLTVT.

This CDR3 reads CASSPIQGAGTDTQYF. The CDR3 nucleotides are TGTGCCAGCTCACCAATACAGGGGGCAGGCACAGATACGCAGTATTTT. This chain links TRBV18 with TRBJ2-3, with 9 bases aligning to TRBD1. The CDR3 contains 16 residues. V shed 2 bases and J 1 base; nucleotides not matched to a gene: 4. The germline V gene encodes CDR1 KGHSH and CDR2 LQKENI.

V gene TRBV23-1 combines with J gene TRBJ1-5, with a tentative D call TRBD1 (6 bases). TRBV23-1 is noted as an ORF with a role that remains uncertain. The CDR3 has 17 amino acids. V lost 5 bases and J lost 3, with 20 bases in between. CDR3 protein: CASSYSNRDKINQPQHF. In DNA, the CDR3 is TGCGCCAGCAGTTATTCGAACCGGGACAAAATCAATCAGCCCCAGCATTTT.

This chain joins TRBV9 and TRBJ1-4; 11 bases match TRBD1. The trim removed 3 bases at V and 4 bases at J, leaving 11 bases unmatched. From germline, CDR1 is SGDLS and CDR2 YYNGEE. This CDR3 is 18 amino acids long. In DNA, the CDR3 is TGTGCCAGCAGCGCCCGGACAGGGGGCAAGGGTAGTAATGAAAAACTGTTTTTT. This translates into CASSARTGGKGSNEKLFF.

The V gene is TRBV28, the J gene TRBJ1-5, with D possibly being TRBD1 (6 bases). CDR1 and CDR2 (germline): MDHEN, SYDVKM. V lost 7 bases and J 9 bases, leaving 19 bases between the germline ends. This CDR3 is built from 14 residues. CDR3 nucleotides: TGTGCCAGCAAGGGGGACCTCCTCAGTGGGCCCCAGCATTTT. Its protein product is CASKGDLLSGPQHF.

This sequence joins TRBV10-3 and TRBJ2-7; 8 bases align to TRBD1. CDR1 is ENHRY, CDR2 SYGVKD, per germline. This CDR3 comprises 14 residues. The trim removed 3 bases at V and 6 bases at J, leaving 7 bases unmatched. CDR3 protein: CAISDQNTGGEQYF. The CDR3 nucleotides are TGTGCCATCAGTGATCAAAACACAGGGGGCGAGCAGTACTTC.

The rearrangement joins TRBV4-3 to TRBJ2-3; 12 bases agree with TRBD2. Unmatched junction bases numbered 7, after V lost 0 bases and J lost 0 bases. Germline CDR1 and CDR2: LGHNA and YSLEER. The CDR3 sequence is 19 residues long. The CDR3 region is CASSQDRRGTSGSTDTQYF. CDR3 in DNA: TGCGCCAGCAGCCAAGATCGGCGCGGGACTAGCGGGAGCACAGATACGCAGTATTTT.

This clone is a singleton in its sample. The V gene is TRBV7-3, the J gene TRBJ2-3, with a possible D match to TRBD1 (5 bases). V was cut by 2 bases and J by 1 base, with 16 bases left in between. Germline V gene lookup returns CDR1 SGHTA and CDR2 FQGTGA. This CDR3 comprises 17 residues. In DNA form, the CDR3 reads TGTGCCAGCAGCTTATCCTTAGACAGCCACCGCACAGATACGCAGTATTTT. This sequence encodes CASSLSLDSHRTDTQYF.